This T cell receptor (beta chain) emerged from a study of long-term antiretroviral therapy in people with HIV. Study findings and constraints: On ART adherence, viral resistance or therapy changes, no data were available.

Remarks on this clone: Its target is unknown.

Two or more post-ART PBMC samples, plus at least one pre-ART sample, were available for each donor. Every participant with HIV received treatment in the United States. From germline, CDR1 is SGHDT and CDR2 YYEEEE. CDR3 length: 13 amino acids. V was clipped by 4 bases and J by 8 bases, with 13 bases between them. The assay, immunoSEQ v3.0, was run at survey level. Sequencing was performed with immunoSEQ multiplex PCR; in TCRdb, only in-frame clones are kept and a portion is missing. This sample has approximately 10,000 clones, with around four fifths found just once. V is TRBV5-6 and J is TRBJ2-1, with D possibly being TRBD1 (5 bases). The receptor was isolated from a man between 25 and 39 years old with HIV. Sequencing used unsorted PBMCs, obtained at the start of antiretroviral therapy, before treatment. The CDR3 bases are TGTGCCAGCAGCCCTGGACATCCCGATGAGCAGTTCTTC. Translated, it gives CASSPGHPDEQFF.